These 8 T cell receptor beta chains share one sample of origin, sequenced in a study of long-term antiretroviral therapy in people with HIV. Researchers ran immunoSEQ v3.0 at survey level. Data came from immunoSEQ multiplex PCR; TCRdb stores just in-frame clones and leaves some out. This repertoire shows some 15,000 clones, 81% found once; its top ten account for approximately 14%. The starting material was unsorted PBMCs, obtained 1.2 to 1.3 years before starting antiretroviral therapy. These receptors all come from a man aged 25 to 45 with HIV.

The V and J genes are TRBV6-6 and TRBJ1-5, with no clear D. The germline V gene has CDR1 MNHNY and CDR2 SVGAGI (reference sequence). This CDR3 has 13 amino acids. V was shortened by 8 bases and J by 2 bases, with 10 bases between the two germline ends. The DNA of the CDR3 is TGTGCCAGCGTCGCGGCCGGCAATCAGCCCCAGCATTTT. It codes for CASVAAGNQPQHF.

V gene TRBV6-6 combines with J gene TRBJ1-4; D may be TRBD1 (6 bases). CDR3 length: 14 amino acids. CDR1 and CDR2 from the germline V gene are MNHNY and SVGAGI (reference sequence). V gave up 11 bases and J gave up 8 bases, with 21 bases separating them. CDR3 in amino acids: CASQELGGREKLFF. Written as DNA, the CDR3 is TGTGCCTCCCAAGAGTTAGGGGGGAGGGAAAAACTGTTTTTT.

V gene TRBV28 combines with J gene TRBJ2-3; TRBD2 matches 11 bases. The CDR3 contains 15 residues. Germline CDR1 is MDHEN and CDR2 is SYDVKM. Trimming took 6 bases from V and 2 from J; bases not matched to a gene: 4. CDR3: CASRGSGRVTDTQYF. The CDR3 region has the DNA TGTGCCAGCAGAGGTAGCGGGAGGGTCACAGATACGCAGTATTTT.

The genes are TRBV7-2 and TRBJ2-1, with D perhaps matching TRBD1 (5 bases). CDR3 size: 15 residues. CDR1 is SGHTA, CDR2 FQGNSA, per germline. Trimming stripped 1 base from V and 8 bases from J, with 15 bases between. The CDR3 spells CASSLEGPSWYEQFF. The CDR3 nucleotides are TGTGCCAGCAGCTTAGAGGGGCCCTCGTGGTATGAGCAGTTCTTC. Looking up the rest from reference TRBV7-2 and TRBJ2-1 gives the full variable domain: GAGVSQSPSNKVTEKGKDVELRCDPISGHTALYWYRQSLGQGLEFLIYFQGNSAPDKSGLPSDRFSAERTGGSVSTLTIQRTQQEDSAVYLCASSLEGPSWYEQFFGPGTRLTVL.

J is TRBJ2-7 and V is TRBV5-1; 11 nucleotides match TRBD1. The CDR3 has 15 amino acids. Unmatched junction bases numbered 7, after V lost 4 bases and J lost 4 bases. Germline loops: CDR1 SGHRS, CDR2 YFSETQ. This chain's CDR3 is CASSRDGTGGYEQYF. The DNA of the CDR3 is TGCGCCAGCAGCCGGGATGGGACAGGGGGTTACGAGCAGTACTTC.

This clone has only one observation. In nucleotides, the CDR3 is TGCGCCAGCAGCCAAGTTCCGGGGGGGCCTGGTAATGAGCAGTTCTTC. Translation: CASSQVPGGPGNEQFF. V and J are TRBV4-1 and TRBJ2-1; 8 positions agree with TRBD2. Germline V gene data show CDR1 as MGHRA and CDR2 as YSYEKL. The CDR3 is 16 residues long. J was trimmed by 7 bases and V by 1 base; bases with no gene match: 9.

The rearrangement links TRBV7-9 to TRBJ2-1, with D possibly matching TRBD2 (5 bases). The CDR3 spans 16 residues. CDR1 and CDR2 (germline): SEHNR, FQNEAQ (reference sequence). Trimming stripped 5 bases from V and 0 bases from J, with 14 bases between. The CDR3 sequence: CASSHPIASSYNEQFF. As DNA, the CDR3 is TGTGCCAGCAGCCACCCCATAGCGAGCTCCTACAATGAGCAGTTCTTC.

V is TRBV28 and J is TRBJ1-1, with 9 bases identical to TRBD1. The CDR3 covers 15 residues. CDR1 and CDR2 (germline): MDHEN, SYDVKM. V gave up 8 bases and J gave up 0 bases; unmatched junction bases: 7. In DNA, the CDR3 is TGTGCCAGCCGTACAGGGGGCGCGATGAACACTGAAGCTTTCTTT. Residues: CASRTGGAMNTEAFF.